Described below is a single TCR beta chain sequence and its context. What it binds is not known. Amplification used 60 Vbeta primers and 13 Jbeta primers. Some clones are missing from TCRdb's copy, which holds only in-frame ones; the method was immunoSEQ multiplex PCR. The sample holds approximately 110,000 clones; 70% to 80% are singletons and the top ten take 2.1%. This specimen belongs to a study of cytomegalovirus exposure and HLA in healthy donors. Overall study results and limits: High sensitivity and specificity were reportedly achieved when the classifier diagnosed cytomegalovirus status. Researchers had no immune exposure information except CMV serostatus available.

Germline CDR1 SGHRS, CDR2 YFSETQ. V shed 1 base and J shed 0 bases, with 16 bases lying between them. This CDR3 has 17 amino acids. The chain couples TRBV5-1 to TRBJ1-1, with a possible D match to TRBD1 (5 bases). This clonotype originated in a man aged 30-40 years in good health and CMV-seronegative. The sequenced sample was PBMCs. The CDR3: CASSLSGYLSMNTEAFF. In DNA form, the CDR3 reads TGCGCCAGCAGCTTGTCAGGGTACCTTTCAATGAACACTGAAGCTTTCTTT.